This T cell receptor beta chain was sequenced in a study of blood T cell repertoires in COVID-19. Across the whole study: Acute-phase and convalescent COVID-19 samples originated in the United States, Italy and Spain. Sources were T cells, B-cell-depleted T cells, or PBMCs; the material itself was cDNA or gDNA.

On this clone: Additional DNA sequences in this sample encode the identical CDR3.

Original methodology: It was from reference gene primer amplification that nucleated cell counts were estimated. The assay was immunoSEQ multiplex PCR, and TCRdb's table has in-frame clones only and misses some. V, J and clone size derive from that table, while D and trimming were established from the DNA sequence. The sample lists 120,000 to 150,000 clones, 80% to 90% occurring once. Trimming left V 2 bases short and J 5 bases short, with 6 bases between. The CDR3 runs to 12 residues. The TCR sequence derives from a woman aged 45-65 years with acute or convalescent COVID-19. The V call is TRBV12-3 or TRBV12-4, the J call TRBJ1-2; tentative D call: TRBD1 (6 bases). The sample consisted of peripheral blood. The CDR3 region is CASSLTGYGYTF. CDR3 DNA sequence: TGTGCCAGCAGTTTAACAGGGTATGGCTACACCTTC.